The 23 T cell receptor beta chains given below trace back to one sample, sequenced in a study of tumor and adjacent non-tumor tissue in lung cancer. The template was RNA from unsorted bulk tissue. The library came from three nested PCR rounds adapted from ARM-PCR protocols. TCRdb re-derived calls from the multiplex PCR reads in MiXCR, one entry per CDR3 protein. The sample consists of tens of thousands of distinct CDR3 sequences, approximately 68% of them appearing once. The sample comprised lung tumor tissue. The receptors here all came from a woman aged 70-85 years with non-small cell lung cancer.

This clonotype is a singleton in its sample. The conserved final phenylalanine or tryptophan is absent from the CDR3, which likely points to a read error. CDR3 sequence reads: CARRGGSGANVLTL. CDR3 coding DNA: TGTGCCAGAAGAGGGGGCTCTGGGGCCAACGTCCTGACTTTG. The rearrangement links TRBV6-1 to TRBJ2-6, with D possibly matching TRBD1 (6 bases). The CDR3 contains 14 residues. Germline V gene lookup returns CDR1 MNHNS and CDR2 SASEGT. Trimming stripped 9 bases from V and 0 bases from J, with 9 bases between.

In regard to this clonotype: In this CDR3 the conserved last residue, phenylalanine or tryptophan, is missing, so a read error is likely. The chain uses TRBV20-1 and TRBJ2-3; no reliable D call. Deletions cut 5 bases from V and 5 bases from J, with 8 bases between. CDR1 DFQATT and CDR2 SNEGSKA come from the germline V gene (reference sequence). This CDR3 is 11 amino acids long. CDR3 sequence: CSASPRDTQYL. DNA of the CDR3: TGCAGTGCTTCCCCCAGAGATACGCAGTATTTG.

This clonotype has just one count. The rearrangement links TRBV6-5 to TRBJ2-2; no clear D gene. V dropped 6 bases and J dropped 6 bases, with 20 bases sitting between them. Germline CDR1 and CDR2: MNHEY and SVGAGI. The CDR3 has 16 amino acids. The CDR3 here is CASSRSGGKIAGELFF. CDR3 sequence (DNA): TGTGCCAGCAGCCGATCGGGCGGAAAGATCGCCGGGGAGCTGTTTTTT.

Concerning this clonotype: Possible read error: a much larger clone is one base away. The V and J genes are TRBV11-2 and TRBJ2-7; tentatively, D is TRBD2 (6 bases). Trimming took off 4 bases at V and 2 bases at J, with 15 bases between the two ends. The CDR3 loop spans 15 amino acids. Germline V lookup: CDR1 SGHAT, CDR2 FQNNGV. The chain's CDR3 is CASSSPKGGTYEQYF. In DNA, the CDR3 is TGTGCCAGCAGCTCCCCCAAGGGAGGTACCTACGAGCAGTACTTC.

As to this clonotype: At one end the junction does not follow the germline gene, possibly because of a read error. The J gene is TRBJ2-1, the V gene TRBV5-1; 7 bases fit TRBD2. Looked up from germline, CDR1 is SGHRS and CDR2 is YFSETQ. The CDR3 has 15 residues. In nucleotides, the CDR3 is TGCGCCAACAGCTTGATGGCGGGAGCGAGCAATGAGCAGTTCTTC. This gives the protein CANSLMAGASNEQFF.

About this clonotype itself: This CDR3 is missing its conserved last phenylalanine or tryptophan, likely due to a read error. The chain joins TRBV12-3 or TRBV12-4 to TRBJ2-3; TRBD2 agrees at 11 bases. The CDR3 sequence is 14 residues long. CDR3 sequence: CASSTSGSTVTQYY. The CDR3 DNA follows: TGTGCCAGCAGTACTAGCGGGAGTACAGTTACGCAGTATTAT.

In the case of this clonotype: This CDR3 fails to terminate in the conserved phenylalanine or tryptophan, so it likely reflects a read error. The chain is built from TRBV12-3 or TRBV12-4 and TRBJ1-5; 8 bases are a match to TRBD1. V shed 2 bases and J 12 bases; nucleotides not matched to a gene: 9. The CDR3 contains 14 residues. Written as DNA, the CDR3 is TGTGCCAGCAGTTTAAACAGGGGGGGCATTGTCCAGCATTAT. Amino acids: CASSLNRGGIVQHY.

A note on this clonotype: Germline is not matched at one junction end, which may reflect a read error. The chain recombines TRBV10-2 with TRBJ1-4; a weak D match, TRBD1 (6 bases). The CDR3 extends over 13 amino acids. Germline loops: CDR1 WSHSY, CDR2 SAAADI. The CDR3 loop reads CASMGHLNEKPFF. As DNA, the CDR3 is TGCGCCAGCATGGGACATCTTAATGAAAAACCGTTTTTT.

The chain employs TRBV12-3 or TRBV12-4 and TRBJ2-7, with no clear D. V was pared by 4 bases and J by 12 bases, with 13 bases between. The CDR3 spans 11 residues. The DNA for the CDR3 is TGTGCCAGCAGTTCGACCTACGATCCGTACTTC. This encodes CASSSTYDPYF.

A remark on this clonotype: Being one base from a much bigger clone, this may be a read error. V usage is TRBV5-1 and J usage is TRBJ2-5; D is uncertain. Matching the DNA end better, TRBJ2-1 makes the J call doubtful. Germline lookup yields CDR1 SGHRS and CDR2 YFSETQ. CDR3 size: 14 residues. The CDR3 reads CASSLVYSQETQFF. In DNA form, the CDR3 reads TGCGCCAGCAGCTTGGTATACAGCCAAGAGACCCAGTTCTTC.

Notes on this clonotype: Its ends do not fully match the called genes, so a read error is possible. The rearrangement links TRBV6-1 to TRBJ2-5; TRBD2 is a possible D gene (6 bases). Per the germline V gene, CDR1 is MNHNS and CDR2 is SASEGT. CDR3 length: 16 residues. DNA of the CDR3: TGTGCCAGCAGTGAACCGAGCTGGAGGGCGAGGGAGACCCAGTATTTC. Protein product: CASSEPSWRARETQYF.

The chain is built from TRBV6-2 or TRBV6-3 and TRBJ2-1; TRBD2 might be the D (6 bases). The germline V gene has CDR1 MNHEY and CDR2 SVGEGT. Trimming removed 6 bases from V and 9 bases from J, with 21 bases in between. The CDR3 spans 15 residues. CDR3: CASRTGISGRLEQFF. The CDR3 DNA is TGTGCCAGCAGAACCGGGATTAGCGGTAGGCTTGAGCAGTTCTTC.

Concerning this clonotype itself: The junction departs from the called germline gene at one end, perhaps through a read error. The chain is built from TRBV6-5 and TRBJ2-1; 7 bases are shared with TRBD2. The CDR3 is made up of 18 amino acids. Germline CDR1 reads MNHEY; CDR2 reads SVGAGI. The CDR3 region is CTSSSDYLGAGRYNEQFF. The CDR3 region has the DNA TGTACCAGCAGTTCCGACTATCTTGGAGCGGGAAGGTACAATGAGCAGTTCTTC.

About this clonotype: A much larger clone differs by one base, so this may be a read error. The chain is built from TRBV11-2 and TRBJ2-3; D is possibly TRBD2 (6 bases). CDR1 is SGHAT and CDR2 is FQNNGV in the germline V gene. This CDR3 has 15 amino acids. The CDR3 loop is CASSLVSGEADMQYF. CDR3 sequence (DNA): TGTGCCAGCAGCTTAGTTTCGGGAGAGGCAGATATGCAGTATTTT.

On this clonotype: The CDR3 does not end in the conserved phenylalanine or tryptophan, so this is likely a read error. No DNA is shown, since the ends of the CDR3 on it are uncertain; the CDR3 is the one TCRdb lists. This chain uses TRBV10-2 with TRBJ1-6; the table's D call, TRBD1, has no DNA check behind it. Both ends counted, the CDR3 spans 14 residues. Germline V CDR1 and CDR2: WSHSY, SAAADI. The CDR3 sequence: CASSAWQGNPPLNL.

The rearrangement joins TRBV12-3 or TRBV12-4 to TRBJ2-1, with 8 bases lining up with TRBD2. The V and J ends lost 3 bases and 14 bases, in that order; junction bases with no gene match: 18. The CDR3 consists of 16 residues. The CDR3 here is CASSLGLAGPLGEEFF. The CDR3 DNA reads as TGTGCCAGCAGTTTGGGGCTAGCGGGCCCCCTCGGGGAGGAGTTCTTC.

This clonotype came up once. Compared with germline, one end of the junction differs, possibly owing to a read error. This chain uses TRBV6-5 with TRBJ1-6; D not resolved. The CDR3 consists of 15 residues. Germline V gives CDR1 MNHEY, CDR2 SVGAGI. CDR3 sequence: CASNPEFSCNSPLHF. The CDR3 DNA reads as TGTGCCAGCAATCCAGAGTTTTCCTGTAATTCACCCCTCCACTTT.

The V gene is TRBV29-1, the J gene TRBJ2-3, with D perhaps assigned TRBD1 or TRBD2 (5 bases each). Trimming stripped 6 bases from V and 2 bases from J, with 15 bases between. CDR3 length equals 14 residues. Germline values: CDR1 SQVTM, CDR2 ANQGSEA. CDR3 sequence (DNA): TGCAGCGTGCAAATTGGGGGTAACACAGATACGCAGTATTTT. Its translation: CSVQIGGNTDTQYF.

Regarding this clonotype: It is likely a read error, because the conserved phenylalanine at the end of the CDR3 is missing. V gene TRBV6-5 combines with J gene TRBJ1-2, with a weak D call TRBD1 (5 bases). Trimming stripped 3 bases from V and 8 bases from J, with 13 bases between. The CDR3 sequence is 13 residues long. From germline, CDR1 is MNHEY and CDR2 SVGAGI. DNA of the CDR3: TGTGCCAGCAGTTATCAGGGTTCAAGAGGCTACACCTTA. This encodes CASSYQGSRGYTL.

With respect to this clonotype: A much larger clone lies one base from this, so it may be a read error. V is TRBV30 and J is TRBJ1-2, with D tentatively TRBD1 (5 bases). CDR1 GTSNPN and CDR2 SVGIG come from the germline V gene (reference sequence). The CDR3 is 13 residues long. The CDR3 nucleotides read TGTGCCTGGACGGGGGGTAGGAACTATGGCTACATCTTC. Translating it yields CAWTGGRNYGYIF.

This clonotype showed up many times. The chain recombines TRBV5-1 with TRBJ2-3, with D possibly TRBD2 on 5 matching bases. The ends were cut back, 3 bases at V and 6 bases at J, with 20 bases in the middle. The CDR3 contains 16 residues. CDR1 and CDR2 from the germline V gene are SGHRS and YFSETQ. The CDR3 spells CASSYSPGTVRDTQYF. The CDR3 DNA reads as TGCGCCAGCAGCTATTCTCCGGGAACCGTTAGGGATACGCAGTATTTT.

The chain uses TRBV5-1 and TRBJ2-1; 9 positions agree with TRBD2. The CDR3 covers 16 residues. V trimming: 0 bases; J trimming: 5 bases; junction bases outside the gene matches: 6. CDR1 is SGHRS, CDR2 YFSETQ, per germline. CDR3 sequence (DNA): TGCGCCAGCAGCTTGGAGGTGACTAGCGGAGACAATGAGCAGTTCTTC. Translated: CASSLEVTSGDNEQFF.

With regard to this clonotype: Since the CDR3 does not end with the conserved phenylalanine or tryptophan, this likely comes from a read error. The limits of the CDR3 on the DNA are not certain, so only TCRdb's listed CDR3 is given. V is TRBV4-1 and J is TRBJ2-1. Per the germline V gene, CDR1 is MGHRA and CDR2 is YSYEKL. The CDR3 extends over 15 residues, inclusive of both ends. The CDR3: CASGQGQSSYNEQLL.